The present T cell receptor beta chain was sequenced within a study of cytomegalovirus exposure and HLA in healthy donors. Study as a whole: Later analysis reported that the approximately 120 validation repertoires shared the platform of the approximately 690 first-cohort repertoires.

With 8 bases removed from V and 7 bases from J, the gap between germline ends came to 17 bases. The CDR3 is made up of 13 amino acids. CDR1 and CDR2 from the germline V gene are GTSNPN and SVGIG (reference sequence). This clone was counted once. Its specificity is not known. Findings and limits, study-wide: Cytomegalovirus association was assigned to some 160 TCR beta chains. The majority of TCR sequences were rare, yet some public TCRs appeared in many donors.

The data were produced by immunoSEQ multiplex PCR, yet TCRdb's version contains in-frame clones alone and is incomplete. The table has 150,000 to 200,000 clones, 95% to 97% seen once. The sequence derives from a woman younger than 35 in good health and CMV-seronegative. The chain uses TRBV30 and TRBJ1-4; tentative D call: TRBD1 (6 bases). Sequenced sample: PBMCs. The CDR3: CAGTGHSFEKLFF. For the CDR3, the DNA is TGTGCCGGAACGGGACACTCCTTTGAAAAACTGTTTTTT. Full variable domain (rest looked up from reference TRBV30 and TRBJ1-4): SQTIHQWPATLVQPVGSPLSLECTVEGTSNPNLYWYRQAAGRGLQLLFYSVGIGQISSEVPQNLSASRPQDRQFILSSKKLLLSDSGFYLCAGTGHSFEKLFFGSGTQLSVL.